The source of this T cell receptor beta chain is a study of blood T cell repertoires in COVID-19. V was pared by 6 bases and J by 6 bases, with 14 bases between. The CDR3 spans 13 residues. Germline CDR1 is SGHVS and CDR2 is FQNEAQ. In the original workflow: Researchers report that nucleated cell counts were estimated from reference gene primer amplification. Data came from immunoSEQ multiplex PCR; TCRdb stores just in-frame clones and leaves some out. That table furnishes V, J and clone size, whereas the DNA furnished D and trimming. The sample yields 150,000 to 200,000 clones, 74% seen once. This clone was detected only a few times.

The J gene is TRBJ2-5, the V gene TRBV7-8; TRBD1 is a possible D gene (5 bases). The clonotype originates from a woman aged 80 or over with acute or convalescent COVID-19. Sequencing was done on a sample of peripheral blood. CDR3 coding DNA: TGTGCCAGCAGTCTTGACAGAACGCAGACCCAGTACTTC. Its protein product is CASSLDRTQTQYF.